The text below deals with one T cell receptor (beta chain). The antigen remains undetermined. This sample is part of a study of cytomegalovirus exposure and HLA in healthy donors. General observations from the study: Later examination showed HLA-associated TCR beta chains had greater clonal expansion than equally common others.

CDR1 is SNHLY, CDR2 FYNNEI, per germline. The CDR3 totals 15 residues. V dropped 4 bases and J dropped 8; count of bases not matched to a gene: 10. Use of 60 Vbeta and 13 Jbeta primers characterized the PCR. Only in-frame clones appear in the TCRdb table, and some are missing; sequencing was by immunoSEQ multiplex PCR. The table has 100,000 or so clones, about four fifths seen once; the top ten hold approximately 3.6%. The rearrangement uses TRBV2 and TRBJ2-1, with 8 bases identical to TRBD2. What was sequenced was PBMCs. This clonotype was obtained from a man under 40 in good health and CMV-seropositive. The CDR3 DNA reads as TGTGCCAGCAGTGGACTACAGCGGGAGCCCGATGAGCAGTTCTTC. This translates into CASSGLQREPDEQFF.